Sequencing of this T cell receptor beta chain was carried out in a study of human T cells and chemical hapten exposure. This clonotype was seen only a few times. Its antigen is unidentified. The CDR3 contains 14 residues. J was trimmed by 5 bases and V by 5 bases; bases with no gene match: 6. The germline V gene encodes CDR1 SGHTA and CDR2 FQGTGA. Researchers extracted total RNA from unfractionated whole blood. As the library was built, unique molecular identifiers were attached to individual cDNA molecules. TCRdb itself ran the reads through MiXCR, one entry per CDR3 protein. The data contain 95,000 to 150,000 distinct CDR3 sequences, around 8.5% of them singletons. Study results and caveats: There was no change with DPC sensitization in TCRs above 1 in 1000 frequency.

Sequenced input: whole blood. The V call is TRBV7-3, the J call TRBJ1-1; TRBD1 aligns across 9 bases. This clonotype was obtained from a human donor in good health. Some clones in this sample may be carry-over from other donors' samples. The CDR3 region is CASSVDRGVTEAFF. For the CDR3, the DNA is TGTGCCAGCAGCGTCGACAGGGGGGTAACTGAAGCTTTCTTT.